This record concerns one T cell receptor (beta chain) sequence. In the authors' workflow: How many nucleated cells were present was estimated from reference gene primer amplification. The table came from immunoSEQ multiplex PCR; TCRdb's copy has only in-frame clones and leaves some out. V and J calls and clone size are copied from that table; D and trimming were computed from the DNA. The sample includes more than 150,000 clones, 81% of them seen just once. Germline CDR1 ENHRY, CDR2 SYGVKD. The CDR3 extends over 15 amino acids. With 5 bases removed from V and 0 bases from J, the gap between germline ends came to 12 bases. The sample originates from a study of blood T cell repertoires in COVID-19. Study in general: Acute and convalescent COVID-19 specimens originated in the United States, Italy and Spain.

This clonotype was obtained from a woman aged 80 or over with COVID-19, enrolled during active disease. What was sequenced was peripheral blood. The V call is TRBV10-3, the J call TRBJ2-3; D may be TRBD2 (5 bases). In nucleotides, the CDR3 is TGTGCCATCAGTAGAGGGAGCCCGAGCACAGATACGCAGTATTTT. It yields the protein CAISRGSPSTDTQYF.